Presented here are 14 T cell receptor beta chains from one specimen sequenced in a study of T cells in Graves' hyperthyroidism and ophthalmopathy. RNA transcripts were the template for amplifying TCR beta CDR3 regions. Primed by the HTBI set, a first-round RT-PCR was run on the TCR CDR3. Each CDR3 protein is one row after TCRdb ran MiXCR on the multiplex PCR reads. The sample records some 350,000 distinct CDR3 sequences, more than 15% being singletons. Sequenced: blood. All receptors come from a woman between 18 and 29 years old with Graves' hyperthyroidism that later progressed to Graves' ophthalmopathy.

This clonotype was observed at least ten times. The chain uses TRBV6-1 and TRBJ1-1; D is possibly TRBD1 (5 bases). Trimming pared 5 bases from V and 1 base from J, leaving 11 bases between. The CDR3 sequence is 14 residues long. CDR1 and CDR2 (germline): MNHNS, SASEGT. DNA of the CDR3: TGTGCCAGCAGTTGGGACGGTGAGAACACTGAAGCTTTCTTT. It codes for CASSWDGENTEAFF.

This clonotype appeared many times. This chain uses TRBV20-1 with TRBJ2-1; D is ambiguous. The CDR3 length is 13 residues. Trimming left V 0 bases short and J 7 bases short, with 10 bases between. Germline-derived CDR1 and CDR2 are DFQATT and SNEGSKA (reference sequence). The CDR3 loop is CSAREDAVNEQFF. CDR3 sequence (DNA): TGCAGTGCTAGAGAAGATGCAGTTAATGAGCAGTTCTTC.

The chain combines TRBV5-1 with TRBJ2-7; no reliable D call. Germline-derived CDR1 and CDR2 are SGHRS and YFSETQ. Trimming removed 5 bases at V and 3 bases at J, with 3 bases between. CDR3 size: 10 residues. Here the CDR3 DNA reads TGCGCCAGCAGAATCTACGAGCAGTACTTC. Translation gives CASRIYEQYF.

This sequence joins TRBV5-5 and TRBJ1-6; 7 bases fit TRBD1. Trimming at V came to 4 bases and at J to 7 bases, leaving 2 bases not matched to a gene. This CDR3 has 13 residues. Germline V gene data show CDR1 as SGHKS and CDR2 as YYEKEE (reference sequence). The CDR3 sequence is CASSRDSNSPLHF. The CDR3 DNA sequence: TGTGCCAGCAGCCGGGACAGCAATTCACCCCTCCACTTT. Full variable domain (rest looked up from reference TRBV5-5 and TRBJ1-6): DAGVTQSPTHLIKTRGQQVTLRCSPISGHKSVSWYQQVLGQGPQFIFQYYEKEERGRGNFPDRFSARQFPNYSSELNVNALLLGDSALYLCASSRDSNSPLHFGNGTRLTVT.

This clonotype was found many times. This chain uses TRBV5-5 with TRBJ2-2; D is unclear. This CDR3 region has 16 residues. The V gene's germline CDR1 is SGHKS and CDR2 YYEKEE (reference sequence). The V and J ends lost 4 bases and 0 bases respectively, with 13 bases between them. For the CDR3, the DNA is TGTGCCAGCAGCGCCCGTCCCGGGTCGAACACCGGGGAGCTGTTTTTT. This translates into CASSARPGSNTGELFF.

The table lists this clonotype with many counts. V gene TRBV28 combines with J gene TRBJ2-7; no definite D call. This CDR3 spans 13 amino acids. Germline CDR1 reads MDHEN; CDR2 reads SYDVKM. The ends were cut back, 2 bases at V and 2 bases at J, with 7 bases in the middle. In nucleotides, the CDR3 is TGTGCCAGCAGTTTAAACAGAGCCTACGAGCAGTACTTC. Protein: CASSLNRAYEQYF.

The chain employs TRBV20-1 and TRBJ2-7; weak D call: TRBD2 (6 bases). Germline V CDR1 and CDR2: DFQATT, SNEGSKA (reference sequence). The CDR3 spans 14 residues. Deletions cut 3 bases from V and 4 bases from J, with 16 bases between. DNA for the CDR3: TGCAGTGCTAGCTTGGCGGGGCCAGGGTACGAGCAGTACTTC. It is translated as CSASLAGPGYEQYF.

The J gene is TRBJ2-2, the V gene TRBV12-3 or TRBV12-4; possibly TRBD1 for D (6 bases). This CDR3 has 15 residues. Trimming cost V 4 bases and J 1 base, with 10 bases left between them. The CDR3 DNA reads as TGTGCCAGCAGTTACACAGGGAGGAACACCGGGGAGCTGTTTTTT. This gives the protein CASSYTGRNTGELFF.

This clonotype has a count of ten or more. The chain uses TRBV20-1 and TRBJ2-7; possibly TRBD1 or TRBD2 for D (5 bases each). Trimming stripped 7 bases from V and 4 bases from J, with 14 bases between. CDR3 length: 12 amino acids. CDR1 DFQATT and CDR2 SNEGSKA come from the germline V gene (reference sequence). CDR3 in amino acids: CSVRQGEYEQYF. As DNA, the CDR3 is TGCAGTGTCAGGCAGGGAGAGTACGAGCAGTACTTC.

This clonotype was detected many times. The chain joins TRBV2 to TRBJ1-1; 7 bases are shared with TRBD1. Germline CDR1 is SNHLY and CDR2 is FYNNEI. This CDR3 has 14 residues. J was trimmed by 5 bases and V by 4 bases; bases with no gene match: 7. In nucleotides, the CDR3 is TGTGCCAGCAGTGGTTGGACAGGAGGTACTGAAGCTTTCTTT. Translated, it gives CASSGWTGGTEAFF.

This clonotype showed up just a few times. This chain links TRBV5-4 with TRBJ1-6, with D unclear. Trimming took 0 bases from V and 5 from J, leaving 6 bases between them. The length of the CDR3 is 14 residues. Germline-derived CDR1 and CDR2 are SGHNT and YYREEE (reference sequence). The CDR3 region has the DNA TGTGCCAGCAGCTTGGAACGGAATAATTCACCCCTCCACTTT. Protein product: CASSLERNNSPLHF.

This clonotype turned up a few times. The V gene is TRBV4-3, the J gene TRBJ2-7; D call uncertain. Per germline, CDR1 LGHNA and CDR2 YSLEER. Trimming took 4 bases from V and 3 from J, leaving 10 bases between them. The CDR3 extends over 13 amino acids. The CDR3 is CASSPQPGYEQYF. The CDR3 coding sequence is TGCGCCAGCAGCCCCCAACCTGGCTACGAGCAGTACTTC.

J is TRBJ2-7 and V is TRBV5-8; D may match TRBD1 or TRBD2 (5 bases each). The CDR3 contains 14 residues. Trimming cost V 0 bases and J 1 base, with 8 bases left between them. Germline-derived CDR1 and CDR2 are SGHTS and YDEGEE. The CDR3: CASSLGGFSYEQYF. CDR3 sequence (DNA): TGTGCCAGCAGCTTGGGGGGGTTTTCCTACGAGCAGTACTTC. The full variable domain, in which reference TRBV5-8 and TRBJ2-7 provide the parts outside the CDR3, is EAGVTQSPTHLIKTRGQQATLRCSPISGHTSVYWYQQALGLGLQFLLWYDEGEERNRGNFPPRFSGRQFPNYSSELNVNALELEDSALYLCASSLGGFSYEQYFGPGTRLTVT.

The chain recombines TRBV27 with TRBJ1-3; TRBD1 agrees at 7 bases. V gave up 7 bases and J gave up 3 bases; unmatched junction bases: 9. Germline V gene data show CDR1 as MNHEY and CDR2 as SMNVEV (reference sequence). The CDR3 is made up of 15 amino acids. The CDR3: CASTTPGQIGNTIYF. The CDR3 coding sequence is TGTGCCAGCACCACACCGGGACAGATTGGAAACACCATATATTTT.